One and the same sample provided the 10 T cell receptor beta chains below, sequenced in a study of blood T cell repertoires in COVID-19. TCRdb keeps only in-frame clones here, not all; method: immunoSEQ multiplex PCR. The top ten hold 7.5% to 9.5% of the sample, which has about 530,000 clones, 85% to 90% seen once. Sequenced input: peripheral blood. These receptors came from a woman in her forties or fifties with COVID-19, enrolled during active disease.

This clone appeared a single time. The CDR3 region has the DNA TGTGCCAGCAGCAAGGGGGGGCCCCGCATATACGAGCAGTACTTC. It specifies CASSKGGPRIYEQYF. The chain carries TRBV21-1 and TRBJ2-7; no DNA check was done on the table's D call, TRBD2. TRBV21-1 is a pseudogene. This CDR3 is built from 15 residues.

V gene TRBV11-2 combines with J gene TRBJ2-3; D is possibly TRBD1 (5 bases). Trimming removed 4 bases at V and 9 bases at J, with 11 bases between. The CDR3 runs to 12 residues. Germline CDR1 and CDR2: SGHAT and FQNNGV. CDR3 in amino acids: CASSSTVRTQYF. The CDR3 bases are TGTGCCAGCAGCTCGACAGTGAGGACGCAGTATTTT.

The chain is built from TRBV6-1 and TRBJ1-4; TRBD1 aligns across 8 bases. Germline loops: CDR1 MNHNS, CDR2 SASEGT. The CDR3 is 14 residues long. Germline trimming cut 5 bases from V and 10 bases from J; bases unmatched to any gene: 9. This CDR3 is CASSSGQGGGKLFF. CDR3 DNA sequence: TGTGCCAGCAGTTCTGGACAGGGTGGGGGAAAACTGTTTTTT.

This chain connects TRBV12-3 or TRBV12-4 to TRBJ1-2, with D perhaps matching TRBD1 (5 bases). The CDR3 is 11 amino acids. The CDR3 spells CSCRGGYGYTF. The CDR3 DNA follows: TGTTCCTGTAGGGGAGGCTATGGCTACACCTTC.

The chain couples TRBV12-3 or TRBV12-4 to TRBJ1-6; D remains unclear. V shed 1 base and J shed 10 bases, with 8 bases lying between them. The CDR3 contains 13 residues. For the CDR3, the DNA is TGTGCCAGCAGTTTAGGATCCGGGTCACCCCTCCACTTT. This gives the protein CASSLGSGSPLHF.

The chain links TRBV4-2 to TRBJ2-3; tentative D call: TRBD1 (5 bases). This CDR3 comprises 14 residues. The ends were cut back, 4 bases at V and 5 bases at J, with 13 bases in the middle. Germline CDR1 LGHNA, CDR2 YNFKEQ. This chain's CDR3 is CASSPQPGKDTQYF. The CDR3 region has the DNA TGTGCCAGCAGCCCACAACCAGGGAAAGATACGCAGTATTTT.

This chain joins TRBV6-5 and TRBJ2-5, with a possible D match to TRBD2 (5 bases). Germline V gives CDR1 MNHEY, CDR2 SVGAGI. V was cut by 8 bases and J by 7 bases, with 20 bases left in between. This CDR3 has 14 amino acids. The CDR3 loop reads CASSRAQREGTQYF. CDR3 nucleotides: TGTGCCAGCTCGCGGGCACAGAGAGAAGGGACCCAGTACTTC.

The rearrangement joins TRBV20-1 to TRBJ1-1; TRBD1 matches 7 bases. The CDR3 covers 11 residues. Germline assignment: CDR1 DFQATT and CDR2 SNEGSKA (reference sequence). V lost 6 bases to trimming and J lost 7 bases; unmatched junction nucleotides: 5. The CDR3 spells CSADRVGEAFF. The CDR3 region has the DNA TGCAGTGCCGACAGGGTTGGTGAAGCTTTCTTT.

CDR3 protein: CASNAGGGTGELFF. CDR3 sequence (DNA): TGTGCCAGCAATGCGGGGGGCGGAACCGGGGAGCTGTTTTTT. J is TRBJ2-2 and V is TRBV2, with TRBD2 matching over 8 bases. CDR1 and CDR2 from the germline V gene are SNHLY and FYNNEI. J gave up 5 bases and V 7 bases, and 6 bases lay outside the gene matches. The CDR3 totals 14 residues.

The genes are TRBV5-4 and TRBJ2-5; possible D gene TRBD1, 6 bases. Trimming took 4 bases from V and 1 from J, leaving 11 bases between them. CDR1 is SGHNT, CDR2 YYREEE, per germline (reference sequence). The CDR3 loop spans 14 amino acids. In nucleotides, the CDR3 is TGTGCCAGCAGCGCAGGGACAACCCAAGAGACCCAGTACTTC. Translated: CASSAGTTQETQYF.